This T cell receptor (beta chain) derives from a study of neoadjuvant anti-PD-1 for oral cavity cancer. PBMC libraries mostly used about 490 ng of input genomic DNA, with six replicates per sample. Method: immunoSEQ multiplex PCR; TCRdb's copy keeps in-frame clones and lacks some. Counted here are approximately 13,000 clones, approximately 70% occurring once; the ten biggest clones make up roughly 3.1%. As for time point: after neoadjuvant nivolumab, at surgical resection. Patients had newly diagnosed, untreated stage II-IVA oral cavity squamous cell carcinoma. This receptor was taken from a person between 40 and 85 years old with oral cavity squamous cell carcinoma. Sample: PBMCs, taken after nivolumab (anti-PD-1) treatment.

The CDR3 DNA reads TGTGCCAGCAGCTTAGCGGGGGGCTTAAACACCGGGGAGCTGTTTTTT. Its translation: CASSLAGGLNTGELFF. The rearrangement links TRBV5-4 to TRBJ2-2; 9 bases agree with TRBD2. The CDR3 loop spans 16 amino acids. The germline V gene has CDR1 SGHNT and CDR2 YYREEE (reference sequence). V shed 2 bases, J shed 2 bases, and the junction held 4 bases outside the gene matches. Full variable domain (remainder filled in from reference TRBV5-4 and TRBJ2-2): ETGVTQSPTHLIKTRGQQVTLRCSSQSGHNTVSWYQQALGQGPQFIFQYYREEENGRGNFPPRFSGLQFPNYSSELNVNALELDDSALYLCASSLAGGLNTGELFFGEGSRLTVL.